This entry lists 25 T cell receptor beta chains sequenced from one sample in a study of cytomegalovirus exposure and HLA in healthy donors. It was with 60 Vbeta and 13 Jbeta primers that the PCR ran. Using immunoSEQ multiplex PCR, the repertoire was profiled, and TCRdb retains in-frame clones only, with some absent. The sample has 70,000 to 100,000 clones; approximately 80% are singletons. The sequencing sample was made of PBMCs. These receptors all stem from a woman between 50 and 59 years old in good health and CMV-seropositive.

The J gene is TRBJ1-2, the V gene TRBV25-1; 9 bases align to TRBD1. Per the germline V gene, CDR1 is MGHDK and CDR2 is SYGVNS. J was trimmed by 6 bases and V by 3 bases; bases with no gene match: 8. The CDR3 is made up of 15 amino acids. The CDR3 here is CASSDLRDREDGYTF. The CDR3, as DNA: TGTGCCAGCAGTGACCTCCGGGACAGGGAGGATGGCTACACCTTC.

The chain's CDR3 is CASSPADSSNQPQHF. The CDR3 region has the DNA TGTGCCAGCTCACCAGCGGACAGTAGCAATCAGCCCCAGCATTTT. The V and J genes are TRBV18 and TRBJ1-5, with D possibly TRBD1 on 6 matching bases. The germline V and J ends were trimmed by 2 bases and 0 bases, with 8 bases remaining between them. The germline gives CDR1 KGHSH, CDR2 LQKENI. The length of the CDR3 is 15 residues.

This clone was seen only a few times. J is TRBJ1-5 and V is TRBV21-1. TRBV21-1 has pseudogene status. This CDR3 contains 16 residues. In DNA, the CDR3 is TGTGCCAGCAGCAAAGAATTGGCAGCGCGTTCTCAGCCCCAGCATTTT. This codes for CASSKELAARSQPQHF.

The gene calls are TRBV6-5 and TRBJ1-2; D is ambiguous. The V gene lost 7 bases and the J gene lost 8 bases, with 17 bases spanning the gap. CDR3 length: 13 residues. Germline V gives CDR1 MNHEY, CDR2 SVGAGI. The CDR3 DNA follows: TGTGCCAGCACCCAAACGGGGTCACGGGGCTACACCTTC. Translated, it gives CASTQTGSRGYTF.

This clone was seen only a few times. CDR3 coding DNA: TGCGCCAGCAGCTTGGAGTCAGGTTGGGCCAAAAACATTCAGTACTTC. The encoded protein is CASSLESGWAKNIQYF. This chain links TRBV5-1 with TRBJ2-4; no clear D. Germline CDR1 reads SGHRS; CDR2 reads YFSETQ. Between the trimmed V and J ends, which lost 0 bases and 1 base, there was a span of 11 bases. The CDR3 has 16 residues.

V usage is TRBV2 and J usage is TRBJ1-3; 7 bases are shared with TRBD1. From germline, CDR1 is SNHLY and CDR2 FYNNEI. Germline trimming cut 4 bases from V and 4 bases from J; bases unmatched to any gene: 4. This CDR3 comprises 14 residues. The CDR3 reads CASSGQGTGNTIYF. In DNA, the CDR3 is TGTGCCAGCAGTGGACAGGGAACCGGAAACACCATATATTTT.

The chain employs TRBV5-1 and TRBJ1-2; the D is unclear. CDR3 length: 12 amino acids. Trimming left V 4 bases short and J 8 bases short, with 12 bases between. The V gene's germline CDR1 is SGHRS and CDR2 YFSETQ. The CDR3 DNA is TGCGCCAGCAGCCGGGAGGCCTGGGGCTACACCTTC. Translated: CASSREAWGYTF.

V usage is TRBV28 and J usage is TRBJ1-3; D is possibly TRBD1 (6 bases). The V end lost 2 bases, the J end lost 2 bases, and 7 bases lay between the germline ends. The CDR3 sequence is 14 residues long. Germline CDR1 reads MDHEN; CDR2 reads SYDVKM. CDR3 protein: CASSLQGPGNTIYF. CDR3 in DNA: TGTGCCAGCAGTTTACAGGGGCCTGGAAACACCATATATTTT.

To note about this clone: Relative to the germline gene, one junction end is altered; a read error may explain this. The sample has other DNA sequences that encode this CDR3 too. The chain uses TRBV10-3 and TRBJ1-6; 8 nucleotides match TRBD1. Germline V CDR1 and CDR2: ENHRY, SYGVKD. CDR3 length: 17 amino acids. In nucleotides, the CDR3 is TGTGCCATCCAGGGAGACGGACAGGGCAAATATAATTCACCCCTCCACTTC. Translated: CAIQGDGQGKYNSPLHF.

The CDR3: CASSPGGVSGANVLTF. CDR3 in DNA: TGCGCCAGCAGTCCTGGAGGAGTCTCTGGGGCCAACGTCCTGACTTTC. The chain has TRBV5-1 and TRBJ2-6, with a tentative D call TRBD2 (5 bases). Trimming shortened V by 5 bases and J by 0 bases, and 12 bases separated the two germline ends. Germline V gives CDR1 SGHRS, CDR2 YFSETQ. The CDR3 is made up of 16 amino acids.

The chain links TRBV5-1 to TRBJ1-5; a weak D match, TRBD1 (6 bases). Trimming took 0 bases from V and 0 from J, leaving 16 bases between them. The CDR3 sequence is 18 residues long. The germline V gene encodes CDR1 SGHRS and CDR2 YFSETQ. CDR3 sequence (DNA): TGCGCCAGCAGCTTGGACGTACAGGGCCCCTATAGCAATCAGCCCCAGCATTTT. This encodes CASSLDVQGPYSNQPQHF.

The V call is TRBV7-3, the J call TRBJ2-5; D is possibly TRBD1 (5 bases). Germline loops: CDR1 SGHTA, CDR2 FQGTGA. V lost 5 bases and J 5 bases, leaving 15 bases between the germline ends. The CDR3 runs to 14 residues. The CDR3 is CASSGAAEVETQYF. The CDR3 DNA is TGTGCCAGCAGCGGGGCGGCCGAGGTGGAGACCCAGTACTTC. Complete variable domain (other parts from reference TRBV7-3 and TRBJ2-5): GAGVSQTPSNKVTEKGKYVELRCDPISGHTALYWYRQSLGQGPEFLIYFQGTGAADDSGLPNDRFFAVRPEGSVSTLKIQRTERGDSAVYLCASSGAAEVETQYFGPGTRLLVL.

This clone has a single count. This chain uses TRBV7-8 with TRBJ2-2; 8 bases agree with TRBD2. Germline trimming cut 5 bases from V and 1 base from J; bases unmatched to any gene: 9. Germline V lookup: CDR1 SGHVS, CDR2 FQNEAQ. CDR3 length: 17 residues. This CDR3 reads CASSPSGLAGNTGELFF. CDR3 coding DNA: TGTGCCAGCAGCCCGTCGGGTCTAGCGGGGAACACCGGGGAGCTGTTTTTT.

This clone was detected once. The V gene is TRBV5-6, the J gene TRBJ2-3; D perhaps matches TRBD1 (6 bases). The CDR3 totals 14 residues. Trimming shortened V by 3 bases and J by 3 bases, and 11 bases separated the two germline ends. Germline CDR1 reads SGHDT; CDR2 reads YYEEEE. For the CDR3, the DNA is TGTGCCAGCAGCTCTTACAGGGAAACAGATACGCAGTATTTT. Translating it yields CASSSYRETDTQYF. Full variable domain (missing parts from reference TRBV5-6 and TRBJ2-3): DAGVTQSPTHLIKTRGQQVTLRCSPKSGHDTVSWYQQALGQGPQFIFQYYEEEERQRGNFPDRFSGHQFPNYSSELNVNALLLGDSALYLCASSSYRETDTQYFGPGTRLTVL.

The chain has TRBV10-3 and TRBJ2-1, with 7 bases matching TRBD2. This CDR3 comprises 14 residues. V lost 4 bases and J lost 3; bases outside the gene matches: 3. Germline V gives CDR1 ENHRY, CDR2 SYGVKD. In DNA form, the CDR3 reads TGTGCCATCAGTGCGGGACTATACTACAATGAGCAGTTCTTC. Its protein is CAISAGLYYNEQFF.

The V and J genes are TRBV13 and TRBJ1-3; D not resolved. The V end was cut by 1 base, the J end by 0 bases, with 16 bases between. Looked up from germline, CDR1 is PRHDT and CDR2 is FYEKMQ (reference sequence). The CDR3 runs 18 residues. Here the CDR3 reads CASSLAVRRVSSGNTIYF. In DNA, the CDR3 is TGTGCCAGCAGCTTAGCTGTCAGGAGGGTTAGCTCTGGAAACACCATATATTTT.

A few counts support this clone. The rearrangement uses TRBV6-1 and TRBJ1-2, with D tentatively TRBD1 (6 bases). Germline V gives CDR1 MNHNS, CDR2 SASEGT. This CDR3 has 15 amino acids. The ends were cut back, 6 bases at V and 0 bases at J, with 14 bases in the middle. The CDR3 reads CASSPGQLANYGYTF. CDR3 sequence (DNA): TGTGCCAGCAGCCCCGGACAGTTAGCTAACTATGGCTACACCTTC.

Concerning this clone: Other DNA sequences in this sample translate to the same CDR3. The chain couples TRBV18 to TRBJ2-7; TRBD2 is a possible D gene (5 bases). The germline V and J ends were trimmed by 6 bases and 5 bases, with 14 bases remaining between them. CDR3 length equals 13 residues. The germline CDR1 and CDR2 sequences are KGHSH and LQKENI. Written as DNA, the CDR3 is TGTGCCAGCTCCCCAGCCTCCGGGGACGAGCAGTACTTC. This sequence encodes CASSPASGDEQYF.

CDR3 nucleotide sequence: TGCGCCAGCAGCTTGGGGGACAGGGGGAATGAGCAGTTCTTC. Amino acid sequence: CASSLGDRGNEQFF. J is TRBJ2-1 and V is TRBV5-1; 11 bases fit TRBD1. The length of the CDR3 is 14 residues. The V gene end was trimmed by 0 bases and the J gene end by 7 bases; junction bases not matched to a gene: 0. Germline assignment: CDR1 SGHRS and CDR2 YFSETQ. The variable domain in full, completed from reference TRBV5-1 and TRBJ2-1, reads KAGVTQTPRYLIKTRGQQVTLSCSPISGHRSVSWYQQTPGQGLQFLFEYFSETQRNKGNFPGRFSGRQFSNSRSEMNVSTLELGDSALYLCASSLGDRGNEQFFGPGTRLTVL.

This clone occurred once. The rearrangement joins TRBV2 to TRBJ2-7; 8 bases agree with TRBD1. Germline V gene sequence: CDR1 SNHLY, CDR2 FYNNEI. This CDR3 has 12 amino acids. The CDR3 DNA follows: TGTGCCAGCAATCAACCCGGGACAGGTGGGCACGTC. This translates into CASNQPGTGGHV.

The chain uses TRBV6-1 and TRBJ2-3; tentatively, D is TRBD2 (7 bases). Germline CDR1 MNHNS, CDR2 SASEGT. V lost 3 bases, J lost 3 bases, and 13 bases lay in between. The CDR3 sequence is 15 residues long. The CDR3 sequence is CASSELEGGTDTQYF. CDR3 coding DNA: TGTGCCAGCAGTGAGCTCGAGGGGGGGACAGATACGCAGTATTTT.

The V call is TRBV7-9, the J call TRBJ1-1; D is perhaps TRBD1 (6 bases). CDR1 and CDR2 from the germline V gene are SEHNR and FQNEAQ (reference sequence). The CDR3 runs 12 residues. Trimming removed 1 base from V and 7 bases from J, with 7 bases in between. Written as DNA, the CDR3 is TGTGCCAGCAGCTTAGGGGACATTGAAGCTTTCTTT. Its protein is CASSLGDIEAFF.

The chain recombines TRBV15 with TRBJ1-2; 7 bases line up with TRBD1. V lost 0 bases and J lost 3; bases outside the gene matches: 1. The CDR3 consists of 14 residues. The germline gives CDR1 LNHNV, CDR2 YYDKDF (reference sequence). The CDR3 nucleotides are TGTGCCACCAGCAGAGAAGGGGGCGACTATGGCTACACCTTC. Translation gives CATSREGGDYGYTF.

This chain connects TRBV11-2 to TRBJ2-5, with 13 nucleotides matching TRBD2. Losses at the gene ends were 5 bases for V and 2 bases for J; bases not matched to a gene: 8. Germline V gene sequence: CDR1 SGHAT, CDR2 FQNNGV. This CDR3 contains 17 residues. The CDR3 coding sequence is TGTGCCAGCAGCCAAGGACTAGCGGGGGCGTTACAAGAGACCCAGTACTTC. This encodes CASSQGLAGALQETQYF.

This rearrangement joins TRBV19 to TRBJ2-5; D is unresolved. Per the germline V gene, CDR1 is LNHDA and CDR2 is SQIVND (reference sequence). The CDR3 covers 11 residues. Trimming removed 6 bases at V and 5 bases at J, with 7 bases between. The CDR3 here is CASSQLETQYF. DNA of the CDR3: TGTGCCAGTAGCCAGTTGGAGACCCAGTACTTC.